The clone carrying this TCR beta chain has just a few counts. The data stem from a study of blood T cell repertoires in COVID-19. At the level of the study: Spain, Italy and the United States supplied samples that represented acute and convalescent COVID-19. PBMCs, B-cell-depleted T cells, or T cells were the source of the cDNA or gDNA that made up the material.

V gave up 4 bases and J gave up 0 bases; unmatched junction bases: 6. CDR1 LNHNV and CDR2 YYDKDF come from the germline V gene (reference sequence). The CDR3 runs to 16 residues. Measured with immunoSEQ multiplex PCR; TCRdb has only the in-frame clones, and not every one. The sample includes around 120,000 clones, roughly 79% of them seen just once. Sequenced sample: peripheral blood. V and J are TRBV15 and TRBJ2-3; 8 nucleotides match TRBD2. This clonotype was sampled from a man between 65 and 80 years old with active or convalescent COVID-19. The CDR3 region has the DNA TGTGCCACCAGCATGGGACTAGTGGCTAGCACAGATACGCAGTATTTT. Amino acid sequence: CATSMGLVASTDTQYF.